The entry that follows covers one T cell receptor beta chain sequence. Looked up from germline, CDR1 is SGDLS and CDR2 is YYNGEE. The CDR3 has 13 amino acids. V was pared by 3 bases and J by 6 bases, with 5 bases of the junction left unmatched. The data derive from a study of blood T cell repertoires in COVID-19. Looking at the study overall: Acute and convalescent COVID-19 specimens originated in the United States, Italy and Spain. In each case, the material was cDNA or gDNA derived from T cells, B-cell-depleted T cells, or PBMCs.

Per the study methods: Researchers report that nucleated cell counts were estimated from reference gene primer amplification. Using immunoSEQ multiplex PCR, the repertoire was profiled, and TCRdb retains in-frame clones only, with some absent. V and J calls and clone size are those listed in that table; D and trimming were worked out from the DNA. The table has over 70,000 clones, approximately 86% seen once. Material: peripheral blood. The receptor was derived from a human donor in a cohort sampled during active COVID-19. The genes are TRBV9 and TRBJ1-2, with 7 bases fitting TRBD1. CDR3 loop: CASSAGTENGYTF. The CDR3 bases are TGTGCCAGCAGCGCAGGGACAGAAAATGGCTACACCTTC.